This T cell receptor beta chain was retrieved from a study of OX40 agonist ivuxolimab in advanced cancers. Study-level points and caveats: It was not determined which antigens were specifically recognized by the peripheral T cells that had undergone clonal expansion.

This clone was counted ten times or more. What it binds is unknown. The method was immunoSEQ multiplex PCR; TCRdb's version includes in-frame clones alone and lacks a portion of them. This table holds about 76,000 clones, 85% found once. V dropped 5 bases and J dropped 1; count of bases not matched to a gene: 7. This CDR3 is built from 15 residues. In germline, CDR1 is MDHEN, CDR2 SYDVKM. This specimen consisted of CD4+ or CD8+ T cells sorted from blood, obtained in a trial of the OX40 agonist ivuxolimab. The source is an adult with an advanced solid tumor such as melanoma, head and neck, liver or kidney cancer. J is TRBJ2-7 and V is TRBV28; 8 bases are shared with TRBD1. The CDR3 region is CASSEGDRGSYEQYF. The CDR3 DNA is TGTGCCAGCAGTGAGGGCGACAGGGGATCCTACGAGCAGTACTTC.